This TCR beta chain was sequenced for a study of T cell responses to AZD1222 COVID-19 vaccine. Generated by immunoSEQ multiplex PCR, the TCRdb table keeps only in-frame clones and is missing some. The sample carries some 80,000 clones, 75% to 90% recorded once. CDR3 length: 15 amino acids. The germline V gene encodes CDR1 SGHNT and CDR2 YENEEA. The V segment lost 5 bases and the J segment 15 bases; nucleotides outside the gene matches: 13. The sequencing here drew on peripheral blood, taken on day 0 of AZD1222 vaccination. The chain links TRBV11-3 to TRBJ1-6, with 10 bases aligning to TRBD1. This TCR derives from an adult in good health. The CDR3 protein is CASSRMPGTGAILHF. The CDR3 coding sequence is TGTGCCAGCAGCCGTATGCCCGGGACAGGGGCGATCCTCCACTTT.